Presented here are 21 T cell receptor beta chains from one specimen sequenced in a study of blood T cell repertoires in COVID-19. Libraries were prepared by immunoSEQ multiplex PCR; TCRdb keeps only in-frame clonotypes and omits some of them. This table has some 80,000 clones, 70% to 90% appearing once. Source material: peripheral blood. The receptors here all came from a human donor in a cohort sampled during active COVID-19.

In its sample, this clone was seen once. The chain is built from TRBV27 and TRBJ2-3; tentatively, D is TRBD2 (6 bases). Germline V gene lookup returns CDR1 MNHEY and CDR2 SMNVEV (reference sequence). V shed 6 bases and J shed 4 bases, with 14 bases lying between them. This CDR3 comprises 14 residues. CDR3 sequence (DNA): TGTGCCAGCAGCCACACTACTAGCCCAGATACGCAGTATTTT. Translated, it gives CASSHTTSPDTQYF.

In this sample, this clone turned up a few times. V usage is TRBV6-2 or TRBV6-3 and J usage is TRBJ1-2; no definite D call. The length of the CDR3 is 13 residues. CDR1 is MNHEY and CDR2 is SVGEGT in the germline V gene. V lost 6 bases to trimming and J lost 5 bases, with 13 bases between them. The CDR3 coding sequence is TGTGCCAGCAGCCCACTCCTCGCATATGGCTACACCTTC. Its protein is CASSPLLAYGYTF.

The V call is TRBV7-2, the J call TRBJ1-1; D gene unclear. Germline-derived CDR1 and CDR2 are SGHTA and FQGNSA. The CDR3 totals 13 residues. V was shortened by 0 bases and J by 1 base, with 3 bases between the two germline ends. CDR3 amino acids: CASSLARNTEAFF. The CDR3 DNA sequence: TGTGCCAGCAGCTTAGCTCGGAACACTGAAGCTTTCTTT.

The rearrangement joins TRBV5-1 to TRBJ2-3; D perhaps matches TRBD1 (6 bases). The V and J ends lost 4 bases and 8 bases respectively, with 14 bases between them. The V gene's germline CDR1 is SGHRS and CDR2 YFSETQ. The CDR3 contains 13 residues. CDR3 DNA sequence: TGCGCCAGCAGCCTTAATAGGGGGAGTACGCAGTATTTT. This codes for CASSLNRGSTQYF.

This chain links TRBV7-9 with TRBJ2-5; 7 positions agree with TRBD2. The V segment lost 5 bases and the J segment 0 bases; nucleotides outside the gene matches: 3. The CDR3 covers 14 residues. Germline CDR1 and CDR2: SEHNR and FQNEAQ (reference sequence). This CDR3 reads CASSLRGDQETQYF. The CDR3 DNA sequence: TGTGCCAGCAGCCTCCGGGGGGACCAAGAGACCCAGTACTTC. The full variable domain, its missing parts supplied by reference TRBV7-9 and TRBJ2-5, is DTGVSQNPRHKITKRGQNVTFRCDPISEHNRLYWYRQTLGQGPEFLTYFQNEAQLEKSRLLSDRFSAERPKGSFSTLEIQRTEQGDSAMYLCASSLRGDQETQYFGPGTRLLVL.

The chain combines TRBV28 with TRBJ2-5; D is unresolved. The length of the CDR3 is 15 residues. Between the trimmed V and J ends, which lost 5 bases and 1 base, there was a span of 14 bases. Per the germline V gene, CDR1 is MDHEN and CDR2 is SYDVKM. The CDR3 DNA reads as TGTGCCAGCAGTCCACGGAGACTGCGCCAAGAGACCCAGTACTTC. Translated, it gives CASSPRRLRQETQYF.

The count of this clone is one. V and J are TRBV11-2 and TRBJ1-1; possibly TRBD1 for D (6 bases). V was cut by 5 bases and J by 6 bases, with 16 bases left in between. This CDR3 comprises 14 residues. The germline gives CDR1 SGHAT, CDR2 FQNNGV. The CDR3 loop reads CASSNRGGPSEAFF. CDR3 nucleotides: TGTGCCAGCAGCAATCGGGGGGGCCCGTCTGAAGCTTTCTTT.

The chain joins TRBV25-1 to TRBJ1-2; a possible D gene is TRBD1 (6 bases). The germline V gene encodes CDR1 MGHDK and CDR2 SYGVNS. The CDR3 loop spans 14 amino acids. V was shortened by 3 bases and J by 7 bases, with 15 bases between the two germline ends. The CDR3 sequence: CASSDQGTTSGYTF. In nucleotides, the CDR3 is TGTGCCAGCAGTGACCAGGGGACCACCTCTGGCTACACCTTC.

The sample holds a few counts of this clone. V and J are TRBV3-1 (or the pseudogene TRBV3-2) and TRBJ1-6, with 7 bases lining up with TRBD1. Unmatched junction bases numbered 2, after V lost 2 bases and J lost 7 bases. Germline V CDR1 and CDR2: LGHDT, YNNKEL (reference sequence). This CDR3 region has 14 residues. The CDR3 DNA sequence: TGTGCCAGCAGCCAACCACAGGGGAATTCACCCCTCCACTTT. This codes for CASSQPQGNSPLHF.

The CDR3 DNA reads as TGTGCCAGCGGAGGCAACTCAGGACAAGAGACCCAGTACTTC. Protein product: CASGGNSGQETQYF. The chain is built from TRBV5-5 and TRBJ2-5, with a tentative D call TRBD2 (5 bases). Trimming left V 7 bases short and J 2 bases short, with 15 bases between. The CDR3 runs to 14 residues. Looked up from germline, CDR1 is SGHKS and CDR2 is YYEKEE (reference sequence).

The genes are TRBV7-3 and TRBJ2-3; D is undetermined. Germline V gene lookup returns CDR1 SGHTA and CDR2 FQGTGA. CDR3 length: 13 amino acids. V was pared by 5 bases and J by 3 bases, with 9 bases between. Here the CDR3 reads CASSLPATDTQYF. In DNA, the CDR3 is TGTGCCAGCAGCCTCCCCGCGACAGATACGCAGTATTTT.

The chain is built from TRBV25-1 and TRBJ1-2, with unresolved D. Germline values: CDR1 MGHDK, CDR2 SYGVNS. The CDR3 loop spans 12 amino acids. V lost 3 bases to trimming and J lost 4 bases, with 6 bases between them. Here the CDR3 DNA reads TGTGCCAGCAGTGATGGGAGCTATGGCTACACCTTC. Its protein product is CASSDGSYGYTF.

The CDR3 loop reads CASSAGQRGYGYTF. The CDR3 region has the DNA TGTGCCAGCAGCGCGGGACAGCGGGGGTATGGCTACACCTTC. The V gene is TRBV28, the J gene TRBJ1-2, with TRBD1 matching over 7 bases. The germline V gene has CDR1 MDHEN and CDR2 SYDVKM. There are 14 residues in the CDR3. Trimming took 6 bases from V and 5 from J; bases not matched to a gene: 9.

The rearrangement uses TRBV12-3 or TRBV12-4 and TRBJ2-1; 7 bases align to TRBD2. CDR3 length equals 13 residues. J lost 9 bases, V lost 8 bases, and 10 bases had no gene match. The DNA of the CDR3 is TGTGCCAGCCAAACCTGGGGGGAGGGTGAGCAGTTCTTC. Protein sequence: CASQTWGEGEQFF.

The DNA of the CDR3 is TGTGCCAGCAGTGAAGCGACGGGGAGTTCACCCCTCCACTTT. This encodes CASSEATGSSPLHF. The V gene is TRBV6-1, the J gene TRBJ1-6; D gene uncertain. The CDR3 covers 14 residues. Per germline, CDR1 MNHNS and CDR2 SASEGT. The germline V and J ends were trimmed by 0 bases and 9 bases, with 9 bases remaining between them.

This clone was seen a handful of times. This sequence joins TRBV29-1 and TRBJ2-7; possibly TRBD2 for D (7 bases). The germline V gene encodes CDR1 SQVTM and CDR2 ANQGSEA. Trimming removed 6 bases from V and 2 bases from J, with 20 bases in between. The CDR3 is 15 amino acids. In DNA form, the CDR3 reads TGCAGCGTCGTCCCGAGGGAGGGGGGGCCCTACGAGCAGTACTTC. Protein product: CSVVPREGGPYEQYF.

The chain employs TRBV7-2 and TRBJ2-3; 11 bases align to TRBD2. The CDR3 sequence is 17 residues long. Germline CDR1 SGHTA, CDR2 FQGNSA. The junction had 11 bases not matched to a gene; V was cut back by 5 bases and J by 4 bases. The CDR3 nucleotides are TGTGCCAGCAGCCGGGCGACTAGCGGGGTCAGGGCAGATACGCAGTATTTT. Residues: CASSRATSGVRADTQYF.

The rearrangement joins TRBV20-1 to TRBJ2-7; D remains unclear. The CDR3 contains 11 residues. Looked up from germline, CDR1 is DFQATT and CDR2 is SNEGSKA (reference sequence). V was cut by 3 bases and J by 4 bases, with 7 bases left in between. The CDR3 DNA reads TGCAGTGCTAGTACTCAATACGAGCAGTACTTC. Translation gives CSASTQYEQYF.

The rearrangement links TRBV7-9 to TRBJ2-1, with D possibly matching TRBD2 (6 bases). From germline, CDR1 is SEHNR and CDR2 FQNEAQ (reference sequence). The CDR3 runs to 14 residues. Trimming took off 10 bases at V and 3 bases at J, with 16 bases between the two ends. CDR3 residues: CANAGGPLYNEQFF. The DNA of the CDR3 is TGTGCCAACGCCGGGGGACCCCTCTACAATGAGCAGTTCTTC.

The chain recombines TRBV12-3 or TRBV12-4 with TRBJ1-2; D is possibly TRBD1 (5 bases). The CDR3 has 13 amino acids. V was clipped by 2 bases and J by 5 bases, with 9 bases between them. The CDR3 sequence is CASSLRGGYGYTF. CDR3 nucleotides: TGTGCCAGCAGTTTAAGGGGAGGGTATGGCTACACCTTC.

The chain links TRBV6-5 to TRBJ2-3; possible D gene TRBD2, 7 bases. The CDR3 runs 15 residues. Germline V gives CDR1 MNHEY, CDR2 SVGAGI. V dropped 6 bases and J dropped 4 bases, with 17 bases sitting between them. The CDR3 reads CASSWEGGLPDTQYF. CDR3 DNA: TGTGCCAGCAGCTGGGAGGGGGGGCTTCCAGATACGCAGTATTTT.